This TCR beta chain derives from a study of shared clonotypes between healthy human individuals. This clone was seen more than once but under ten times. The V gene's germline CDR1 is MDHEN and CDR2 SYDVKM. V lost 5 bases, J lost 4 bases, and 14 bases lay in between. The CDR3 is 14 amino acids. The table came from immunoSEQ multiplex PCR; TCRdb's copy has only in-frame clones and leaves some out. The table lists over 700,000 clones, 55% to 80% of them singletons. The TCR originated in a woman under 40 in good health. The V and J genes are TRBV28 and TRBJ1-2; D not resolved. The sequenced sample consisted of memory CD4+ T cells sorted from blood. The subset is: CD45RA-negative fraction. Written as DNA, the CDR3 is TGTGCCAGCAGTCTGCCTGCCGAGGGCTATGGCTACACCTTC. It encodes CASSLPAEGYGYTF.